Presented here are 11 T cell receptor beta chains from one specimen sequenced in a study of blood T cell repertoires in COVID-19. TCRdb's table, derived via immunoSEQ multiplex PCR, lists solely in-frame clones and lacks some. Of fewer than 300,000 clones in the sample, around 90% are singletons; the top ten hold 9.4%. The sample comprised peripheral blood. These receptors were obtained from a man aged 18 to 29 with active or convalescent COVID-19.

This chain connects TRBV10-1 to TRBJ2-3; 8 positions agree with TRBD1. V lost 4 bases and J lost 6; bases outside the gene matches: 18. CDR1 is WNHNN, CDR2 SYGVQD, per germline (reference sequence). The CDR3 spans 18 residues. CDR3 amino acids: CASSGRGQGTPSGDTQYF. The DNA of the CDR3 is TGCGCCAGCAGTGGGCGAGGACAGGGAACTCCGAGCGGGGATACGCAGTATTTT.

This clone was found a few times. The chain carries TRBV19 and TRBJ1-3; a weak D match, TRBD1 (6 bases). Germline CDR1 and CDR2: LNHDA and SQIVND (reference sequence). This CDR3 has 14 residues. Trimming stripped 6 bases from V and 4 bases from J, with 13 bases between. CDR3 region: CASRRDKAGNTIYF. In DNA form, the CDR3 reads TGTGCCAGTAGGAGGGACAAAGCAGGAAACACCATATATTTT.

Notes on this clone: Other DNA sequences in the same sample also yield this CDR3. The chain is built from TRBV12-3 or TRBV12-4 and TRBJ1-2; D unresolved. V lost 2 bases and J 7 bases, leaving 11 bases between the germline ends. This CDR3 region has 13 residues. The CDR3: CASSLSRVGGYTF. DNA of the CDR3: TGTGCCAGCAGTTTATCCCGGGTGGGTGGCTACACCTTC.

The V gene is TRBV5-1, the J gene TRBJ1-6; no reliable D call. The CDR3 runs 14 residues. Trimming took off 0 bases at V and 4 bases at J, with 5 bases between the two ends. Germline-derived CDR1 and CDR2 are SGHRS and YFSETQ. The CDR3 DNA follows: TGCGCCAGCAGCTTGGAACAGTATAATTCACCCCTCCACTTT. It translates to CASSLEQYNSPLHF.

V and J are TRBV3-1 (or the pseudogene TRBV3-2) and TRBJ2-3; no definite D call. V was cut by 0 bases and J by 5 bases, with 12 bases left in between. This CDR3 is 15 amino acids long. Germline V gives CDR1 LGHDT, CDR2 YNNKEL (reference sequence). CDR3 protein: CASSQERAIQDTQYF. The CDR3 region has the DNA TGTGCCAGCAGCCAAGAAAGAGCAATTCAAGATACGCAGTATTTT.

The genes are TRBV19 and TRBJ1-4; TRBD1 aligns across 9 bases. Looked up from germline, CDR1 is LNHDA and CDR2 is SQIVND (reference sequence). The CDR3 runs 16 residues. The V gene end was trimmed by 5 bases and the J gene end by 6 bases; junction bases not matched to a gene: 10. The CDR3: CASSSSGDREDEKLFF. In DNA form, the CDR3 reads TGTGCCAGTAGTTCCTCCGGGGACAGGGAGGATGAAAAACTGTTTTTT.

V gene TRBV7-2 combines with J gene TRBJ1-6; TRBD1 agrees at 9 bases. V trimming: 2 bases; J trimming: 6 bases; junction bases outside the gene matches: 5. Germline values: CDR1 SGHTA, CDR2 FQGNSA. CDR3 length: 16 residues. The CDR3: CASSLTMGQGNSPLHF. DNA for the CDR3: TGTGCCAGCAGCTTAACAATGGGACAGGGTAATTCACCCCTCCACTTT. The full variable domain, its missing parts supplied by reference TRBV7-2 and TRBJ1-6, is GAGVSQSPSNKVTEKGKDVELRCDPISGHTALYWYRQSLGQGLEFLIYFQGNSAPDKSGLPSDRFSAERTGGSVSTLTIQRTQQEDSAVYLCASSLTMGQGNSPLHFGNGTRLTVT.

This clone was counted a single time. The CDR3 DNA reads as TGCAGCGTTGAACGGGGATTGGAGACCCAGTACTTC. This sequence encodes CSVERGLETQYF. The chain uses TRBV29-1 and TRBJ2-5; a weak D match, TRBD2 (5 bases). This CDR3 comprises 12 residues. Germline values: CDR1 SQVTM, CDR2 ANQGSEA. The V and J ends lost 2 bases and 5 bases respectively, with 9 bases between them.

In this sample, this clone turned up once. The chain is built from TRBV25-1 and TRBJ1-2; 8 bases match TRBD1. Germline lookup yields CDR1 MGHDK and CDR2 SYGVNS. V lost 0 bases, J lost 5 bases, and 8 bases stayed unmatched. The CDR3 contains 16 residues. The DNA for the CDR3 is TGTGCCAGCAGTGAATATTTTCCAGGGGGCCCGTATGGCTACACCTTC. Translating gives CASSEYFPGGPYGYTF.

CDR3 loop: CASTTGQNTEAFF. The CDR3 bases are TGTGCCAGCACCACCGGACAGAACACTGAAGCTTTCTTT. The chain links TRBV9 to TRBJ1-1; D perhaps matches TRBD1 (5 bases). The CDR3 contains 13 residues. Germline-derived CDR1 and CDR2 are SGDLS and YYNGEE. V was shortened by 6 bases and J by 1 base, with 10 bases between the two germline ends.

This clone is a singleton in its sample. The CDR3 is CASSTGLARSEKLFF. Here the CDR3 DNA reads TGTGCCAGCAGCACGGGTTTGGCTCGGAGTGAAAAACTGTTTTTT. The chain combines TRBV6-5 with TRBJ1-4; D is ambiguous. Germline V gene sequence: CDR1 MNHEY, CDR2 SVGAGI. The CDR3 length is 15 residues. The germline V and J ends were trimmed by 6 bases and 7 bases, with 18 bases remaining between them.